What follows are 6 T cell receptor beta chains derived from one specimen sequenced in a study of T cell responses to AZD1222 COVID-19 vaccine (dated by TCRdb to about 2021). The time point tag for this specimen amounts to: baseline before first vaccination. The library relied on the immunoSEQ multiplex PCR assay. The source is immuneACCESS, and TCRdb retained only in-frame sequences with V and J called. Part of the clones is not carried over; for the studies checked, unresolved V genes explain less than half of this, and the remainder is unexplained. The sample table records over 150,000 clones; just under 90% of these occur just once. The ten largest clonotypes hold about 6.1% of the sample. The material sequenced was peripheral blood, taken on day 0 of AZD1222 vaccination. These receptors all come from an adult in good health.

This clone was seen just once. The rearrangement links TRBV4-2 to TRBJ2-1, with 11 bases lining up with TRBD2. Germline lookup yields CDR1 LGHNA and CDR2 YNFKEQ. With 1 base clipped from V and 6 bases from J, the junction kept 5 bases outside the gene matches. This CDR3 region has 16 residues. CDR3 nucleotide sequence: TGTGCCAGCAGCCAAGCAGAGACTAGCGGGATCAATGAGCAGTTCTTC. Translated, it gives CASSQAETSGINEQFF.

This rearrangement joins TRBV30 to TRBJ2-2, with no clear D. Germline assignment: CDR1 GTSNPN and CDR2 SVGIG (reference sequence). The CDR3 contains 14 residues. Trimming left V 0 bases short and J 5 bases short, with 10 bases between. CDR3 amino acids: CAWSVRIKTGELFF. CDR3 bases: TGTGCCTGGAGTGTACGGATAAAGACCGGGGAGCTGTTTTTT.

The rearrangement joins TRBV6-5 to TRBJ2-4, with 7 bases matching TRBD2. V was pared by 11 bases and J by 7 bases, with 11 bases of the junction left unmatched. The CDR3 spans 13 residues. Germline loops: CDR1 MNHEY, CDR2 SVGAGI. As DNA, the CDR3 is TGTGCCTCTTGGGTGGGGGGGAGGAACATTCAGTACTTC. It translates to CASWVGGRNIQYF.

The chain combines TRBV5-5 with TRBJ2-7; possibly TRBD1 for D (6 bases). The CDR3 contains 16 residues. Trimming pared 4 bases from V and 3 bases from J, leaving 20 bases between. Germline V gives CDR1 SGHKS, CDR2 YYEKEE (reference sequence). CDR3: CASSKMPSGQSYEQYF. The CDR3 region has the DNA TGTGCCAGCAGCAAAATGCCTTCAGGACAGAGCTACGAGCAGTACTTC.

V gene TRBV6-6 combines with J gene TRBJ1-1, with a tentative D call TRBD1 (6 bases). CDR1 and CDR2 from the germline V gene are MNHNY and SVGAGI (reference sequence). V gave up 5 bases and J gave up 3 bases, with 10 bases separating them. This CDR3 is built from 13 residues. CDR3 sequence: CASSLYRDTEAFF. CDR3 nucleotides: TGTGCCAGCAGTCTGTACAGGGACACTGAAGCTTTCTTT.

This clone was seen more than once but under ten times. The chain carries TRBV25-1 and TRBJ1-3, with 7 bases matching TRBD1. V lost 5 bases to trimming and J lost 1 base; unmatched junction nucleotides: 5. The CDR3 loop spans 15 amino acids. The germline gives CDR1 MGHDK, CDR2 SYGVNS. The CDR3 DNA sequence: TGTGCCAGCAGTCAATCCAGGGGGTCTGGAAACACCATATATTTT. The encoded protein is CASSQSRGSGNTIYF.